The sequence of this T cell receptor beta chain was determined in a study of spatial heterogeneity in lung cancer. This clonotype was recorded many times. Specified time point: sample taken at primary tumor resection. Unsorted tumor, nontumor lung tissue or cryopreserved PBMC supplied the whole RNA. In TCRdb, the 5' RACE reads were re-called with MiXCR into one record per CDR3 protein. In the table there are about 22,000 distinct CDR3 sequences, about 4.6% of which are singletons. This CDR3 has 17 residues. Per germline, CDR1 MNHEY and CDR2 SVGEGT. The V segment lost 6 bases and the J segment 5 bases; nucleotides outside the gene matches: 8.

The material was PBMCs, obtained at surgery. The chain joins TRBV6-2 or TRBV6-3 to TRBJ2-2; TRBD2 matches at 14 bases. This sequence was found in a male donor with early-stage non-small cell lung cancer. Here the CDR3 reads CASRPGLAGVGTGELFF. In DNA form, the CDR3 reads TGTGCCAGCAGACCGGGACTAGCGGGAGTGGGGACCGGGGAGCTGTTTTTT.